This T cell receptor (beta chain) was documented in a study of T cells in localized non-small cell lung cancer. Germline CDR1 SGHAT, CDR2 FQNNGV. The V segment lost 7 bases and the J segment 5 bases; nucleotides outside the gene matches: 13. This CDR3 is 15 amino acids long. Libraries were prepared by immunoSEQ multiplex PCR; TCRdb keeps only in-frame clonotypes and omits some of them. The data contain approximately 54,000 clones, about nine tenths of them singletons. The gene calls are TRBV11-2 and TRBJ2-5; the match to TRBD2 covers 7 bases. The sequence was collected from a woman aged 40-75 years with stage I lung adenocarcinoma. Specimen: peripheral blood, collected before any cancer treatment. As DNA, the CDR3 is TGTGCCAGCACCCCCGGGACTACCGTAGGGGAGACCCAGTACTTC. Amino acid sequence: CASTPGTTVGETQYF.